A selection of T cell receptor beta chains follows, all from one sample in a study of shared clonotypes between healthy human individuals. The table came from immunoSEQ multiplex PCR; TCRdb's copy has only in-frame clones and leaves some out. The sample consists of hundreds of thousands of clones, 95% to 96% of them appearing once. Sequenced sample: naive CD8+ T cells sorted from blood. The origin of the receptors is a woman in her twenties or thirties in good health. The CDR3 runs from the conserved cysteine through the conserved F or W. D genes are given only for firm matches. A clone size is listed for some rows: how often the clone was seen (once, few, many), or a class if it is expanded.

V gene	J gene	D gene	clone size	CDR3 protein	CDR3 DNA
TRBV7-7	TRBJ2-1	-	once	CASINARDSYNEQFF	TGTGCCAGCATCAATGCCCGGGACTCCTACAATGAGCAGTTCTTC
TRBV25-1	TRBJ2-2	-	-	CASSDPGLWGDGELFF	TGTGCCAGCAGTGACCCGGGACTTTGGGGGGACGGGGAGCTGTTTTTT
TRBV5-6	TRBJ2-5	-	-	CASSLYSRVYQETQYF	TGTGCCAGCAGCTTGTACTCGAGAGTGTACCAAGAGACCCAGTACTTC
TRBV6-4	TRBJ2-2	-	once	CASPSDRNHTGELFF	TGTGCCAGCCCCTCGGACAGAAATCACACCGGGGAGCTGTTTTTT
TRBV7-8	TRBJ2-7	-	-	CASSLRKGGYEQYF	TGTGCCAGCAGCCTTAGGAAGGGGGGCTACGAGCAGTACTTC
TRBV19	TRBJ2-3	-	once	CASSMIGITDTQYF	TGTGCCAGTAGTATGATCGGGATCACAGATACGCAGTATTTT
TRBV28	TRBJ2-1	TRBD2	-	CASTNPWLAGGPEDEQFF	TGTGCCAGCACCAATCCATGGCTAGCGGGAGGGCCTGAAGATGAGCAGTTCTTC
TRBV5-4	TRBJ2-7	TRBD2	-	CASSFPGGRYYEQYF	TGTGCCAGCAGCTTCCCGGGCGGGAGGTACTACGAGCAGTACTTC
TRBV28	TRBJ2-1	-	-	CASSRRLYNEQFF	TGTGCCAGCAGTCGGAGACTATACAATGAGCAGTTCTTC
TRBV28	TRBJ2-7	-	-	CASSLRGSLDEQYF	TGTGCCAGCAGTTTAAGGGGGTCGTTGGACGAGCAGTACTTC
TRBV7-9	TRBJ1-3	-	-	CATDRGPGNTIYF	TGTGCCACAGATAGGGGCCCTGGAAACACCATATATTTT
TRBV5-1	TRBJ1-5	TRBD1	-	CASSLRTGPPTQHF	TGCGCCAGCAGCTTGAGGACAGGCCCTCCGACCCAGCATTTT
TRBV5-4	TRBJ2-3	TRBD2	-	CASSLDGTSGTDTQYF	TGTGCCAGCAGCTTAGATGGGACTAGCGGGACAGATACGCAGTATTTT
TRBV27	TRBJ1-1	-	-	CASSITGAGTEAFF	TGTGCCAGCAGTATAACCGGGGCCGGCACTGAAGCTTTCTTT
TRBV28	TRBJ1-4	-	-	CASRQSWRGGLMKRMFF	TGTGCCAGCAGGCAGTCCTGGCGGGGCGGACTAATGAAAAGAATGTTTTTT
TRBV7-9	TRBJ1-1	-	-	CASSLGGRSAFF	TGTGCCAGCAGCTTGGGGGGGCGCTCAGCTTTCTTT
TRBV29-1	TRBJ2-5	TRBD2	-	CSVTLGGEGLEETQYF	TGCAGCGTTACATTGGGGGGGGAGGGCCTGGAAGAGACCCAGTACTTC
TRBV28	TRBJ1-1	-	-	CASSLLTQEAFF	TGTGCCAGCAGTTTATTGACACAGGAAGCTTTCTTT
TRBV7-9	TRBJ2-2	TRBD2	-	CASSPLAGGTGELFF	TGTGCCAGCAGCCCCCTAGCGGGAGGTACCGGGGAGCTGTTTTTT
TRBV4-2	TRBJ2-5	-	-	CASSQELGQETQYF	TGTGCCAGCAGCCAAGAGCTGGGACAAGAGACCCAGTACTTC
TRBV10-1	TRBJ2-1	-	once	CASLGQEGPLDNEQFF	TGCGCCAGCTTAGGACAGGAGGGACCACTCGACAATGAGCAGTTCTTC
TRBV7-9	TRBJ2-7	TRBD1	-	CASSGTTGISYEQYF	TGTGCCAGCAGCGGCACGACAGGGATCTCCTACGAGCAGTACTTC
TRBV28	TRBJ2-7	-	-	CASSIQGLTYEQYF	TGTGCCAGCAGTATACAGGGCCTGACGTACGAGCAGTACTTC
TRBV10-1	TRBJ2-7	-	-	CASSQGYEQYF	TGCGCCAGCAGTCAGGGGTACGAGCAGTACTTC
TRBV10-3	TRBJ1-5	TRBD1	-	CAISDSGQGNQPQHF	TGTGCCATCAGCGACTCGGGACAGGGTAATCAGCCCCAGCATTTT
TRBV19	TRBJ2-3	-	-	CASSISGTPPGADTQYF	TGTGCCAGTAGTATCTCCGGGACCCCTCCCGGGGCCGATACGCAGTATTTT
TRBV4-1	TRBJ2-7	-	-	CASSQERANEQYF	TGCGCCAGCAGCCAAGAACGGGCAAACGAGCAGTACTTC
TRBV5-6	TRBJ1-1	-	-	CASYRGGADTEAFF	TGTGCCAGCTATCGGGGAGGGGCGGACACTGAAGCTTTCTTT
TRBV9	TRBJ1-1	-	-	CASSARMNTEAFF	TGTGCCAGCAGCGCCCGAATGAACACTGAAGCTTTCTTT
TRBV28	TRBJ2-7	-	-	CASSPPPAVESFRGQYF	TGTGCCAGCAGCCCGCCCCCGGCAGTGGAAAGTTTTCGTGGGCAGTACTTC
TRBV2	TRBJ2-1	TRBD2	-	CASSEAPSGSEVWEQFF	TGTGCCAGCAGTGAAGCCCCTAGCGGGAGTGAGGTTTGGGAGCAGTTCTTC
TRBV7-8	TRBJ1-2	TRBD1	-	CASSFGPGQALNYGYTF	TGTGCCAGCAGCTTCGGTCCCGGACAGGCCCTTAACTATGGCTACACCTTC
TRBV27	TRBJ1-1	-	-	CASSLLVNTEAFF	TGTGCCAGCAGTCTTCTGGTGAACACTGAAGCTTTCTTT
TRBV13	TRBJ2-7	TRBD2	-	CASSFITSGPDYEQYF	TGTGCCAGCAGCTTTATAACTAGCGGCCCCGACTACGAGCAGTACTTC
TRBV4-1	TRBJ2-3	-	-	CASSPGGPASTDTQYF	TGCGCCAGCAGCCCGGGGGGCCCCGCTAGCACAGATACGCAGTATTTT
TRBV28	TRBJ2-7	-	-	CASRGSGERSYEQYF	TGTGCCAGCAGGGGGTCAGGAGAGCGCTCCTACGAGCAGTACTTC
TRBV27	TRBJ2-1	-	-	CASSLLAITHNEQFF	TGTGCCAGCAGTTTGCTAGCGATAACCCACAATGAGCAGTTCTTC
TRBV6-1	TRBJ1-5	-	-	CASPDSAQPQHF	TGTGCCAGTCCTGACAGTGCTCAGCCCCAGCATTTT
TRBV29-1	TRBJ2-7	TRBD2	once	CSVANPSGRGYEQYF	TGCAGCGTTGCAAATCCTAGCGGGAGGGGCTACGAGCAGTACTTC
TRBV4-1	TRBJ2-1	-	-	CASSQREGAYNEQFF	TGCGCCAGCAGCCAAAGGGAGGGGGCTTACAATGAGCAGTTCTTC
TRBV29-1	TRBJ2-3	-	-	CSVGGGVRKDTQYF	TGCAGCGTTGGGGGAGGTGTGCGGAAAGATACGCAGTATTTT
TRBV11-2	TRBJ2-3	-	once	CASSLGPEGLGEDTQYF	TGTGCCAGCAGCTTAGGTCCGGAGGGCCTAGGGGAAGATACGCAGTATTTT
TRBV4-1	TRBJ2-3	-	-	CASSPRLLGTDTQYF	TGCGCCAGCAGCCCCAGACTGCTGGGCACAGATACGCAGTATTTT
TRBV27	TRBJ2-7	TRBD2	-	CASGTSGYEQYF	TGTGCCAGCGGGACTAGCGGTTACGAGCAGTACTTC
TRBV28	TRBJ2-1	-	-	CASSLGWVLYNEQFF	TGTGCCAGCAGTTTAGGGTGGGTTCTGTACAATGAGCAGTTCTTC
TRBV4-2	TRBJ2-7	TRBD2	once	CASSQEPSGIYEQYF	TGTGCCAGCAGCCAAGAACCTAGCGGGATCTACGAGCAGTACTTC
TRBV7-9	TRBJ1-2	-	-	CASSLGEGFGYGYTF	TGTGCCAGCAGCTTAGGGGAAGGATTTGGTTATGGCTACACCTTC
TRBV5-4	TRBJ1-2	TRBD1	few	CAMTTGGYGYTF	TGTGCCATGACGACAGGGGGATATGGCTACACCTTC
TRBV7-9	TRBJ2-2	-	few	CASSLARDTGELFF	TGTGCCAGCAGCTTAGCCAGGGACACCGGGGAGCTGTTTTTT
TRBV5-6	TRBJ2-7	-	-	CASSSGGSYEQYF	TGTGCCAGCAGCTCTGGGGGCTCCTACGAGCAGTACTTC
TRBV28	TRBJ2-2	TRBD1	-	CASSSSGQGRGNGELFF	TGTGCCAGCAGCAGCTCCGGACAGGGCCGCGGCAACGGGGAGCTGTTTTTT
TRBV11-3	TRBJ2-5	TRBD2	once	CASSDLAGETQYF	TGTGCCAGCAGCGATCTAGCGGGGGAGACCCAGTACTTC
TRBV14	TRBJ2-5	-	-	CASSQAHSLEEYF	TGTGCCAGCAGCCAAGCGCACAGTCTAGAGGAGTACTTC
TRBV4-1	TRBJ2-7	-	-	CASSQVPGASSYEQYF	TGCGCCAGCAGCCAAGTCCCGGGGGCGTCGTCCTACGAGCAGTACTTC
TRBV7-9	TRBJ2-1	-	once	CASSHGSGSYNEQFF	TGTGCCAGCAGCCACGGGAGCGGCTCCTACAATGAGCAGTTCTTC